The entry below gives a single T cell receptor beta chain sequence along with its context. Its antigen is currently unknown. Treg sorting used a CD4+CD25+CD127-/low gate. Findings of the study overall: The TCR gene usage of tumor memory CD4+ T cells clustered together with blood and lymph node memory CD4+ cells and with lymph node naive CD4+ cells.

Constant-region reverse primers amplified full-length variable regions, followed by semi-nested Nested Universal Primer A PCR. TCRdb reprocessed the 5' RACE reads via MiXCR and lists one record per CDR3 protein. This sample has more than 55,000 distinct CDR3 sequences, with roughly 20% found just once. The sample consisted of tumor-infiltrating Tregs sorted from the breast tumor. The sequence derives from a female donor with breast cancer.

The CDR3 is CASSWDSGKETQYF. The CDR3 bases are TGCGCCAGCAGCTGGGACAGTGGAAAAGAGACCCAGTACTTC. The genes are TRBV5-1 and TRBJ2-5; TRBD1 matches 7 bases. Germline V lookup: CDR1 SGHRS, CDR2 YFSETQ. The length of the CDR3 is 14 residues. Germline trimming cut 3 bases from V and 3 bases from J; bases unmatched to any gene: 5. Full variable domain (rest looked up from reference TRBV5-1 and TRBJ2-5): KAGVTQTPRYLIKTRGQQVTLSCSPISGHRSVSWYQQTPGQGLQFLFEYFSETQRNKGNFPGRFSGRQFSNSRSEMNVSTLELGDSALYLCASSWDSGKETQYFGPGTRLLVL.